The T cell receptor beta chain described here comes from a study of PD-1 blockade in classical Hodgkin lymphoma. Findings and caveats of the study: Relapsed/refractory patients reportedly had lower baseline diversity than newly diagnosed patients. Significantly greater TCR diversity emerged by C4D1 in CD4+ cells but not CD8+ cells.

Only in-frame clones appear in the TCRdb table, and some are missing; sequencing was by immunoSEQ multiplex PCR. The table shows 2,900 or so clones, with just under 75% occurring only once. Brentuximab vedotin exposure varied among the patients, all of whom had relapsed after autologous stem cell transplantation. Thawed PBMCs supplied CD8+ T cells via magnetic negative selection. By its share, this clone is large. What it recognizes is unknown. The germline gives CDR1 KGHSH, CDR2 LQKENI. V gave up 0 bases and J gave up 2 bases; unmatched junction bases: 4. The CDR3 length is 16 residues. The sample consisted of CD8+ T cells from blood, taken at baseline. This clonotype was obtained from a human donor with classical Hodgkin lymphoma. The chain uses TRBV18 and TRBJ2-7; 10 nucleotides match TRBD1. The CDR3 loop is CASSPPGGTGAYEQYF. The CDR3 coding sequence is TGTGCCAGCTCACCACCTGGGGGGACAGGGGCCTACGAGCAGTACTTC. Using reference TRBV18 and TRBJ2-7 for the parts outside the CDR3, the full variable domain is NAGVMQNPRHLVRRRGQEARLRCSPMKGHSHVYWYRQLPEEGLKFMVYLQKENIIDESGMPKERFSAEFPKEGPSILRIQQVVRGDSAAYFCASSPPGGTGAYEQYFGPGTRLTVT.